These T cell receptor beta chains were read from a single sample in a study of blood T cells in healthy people across ages. TCRdb analysed the 5' RACE reads with MiXCR anew, one entry per CDR3 protein. The table has 780,000 or so distinct CDR3 sequences, about 48% seen once. Specimen: blood. Receptors originate from a man aged 80 or over in good health. CDR3s leave out the opening cysteine and the closing phenylalanine or tryptophan. Size values are once, few and many counts, or a class for expanded clones, and some rows have none.

clone_size v_call cdr3_aa
. TRBV5-1 ASSLPRDYSDTQY
. TRBV6-2/TRBV6-3 ASSYKGGWGETQY
. TRBV2 ASSPDRDGTNEKLF
few TRBV6-5 ASSLDTFAYEQY
. TRBV5-1 ASSPAGPDSPLH
. TRBV12-3/TRBV12-4 ASSPLPGGYAY
few TRBV3-1 ASSQDPIAGYEQY
. TRBV7-9 ASSFLSPSGRRTDTQY
once TRBV4-2 ASSPTSGSGRRMDNEQY
few TRBV4-1 ASSQATSGRSNEQF
. TRBV29-1 SVVPGVGEKLF
once TRBV6-5 ASSRGGGPISYEQY
. TRBV27 ASRIGGRASGYNEQF
. TRBV5-5 ASSVTTDTQY
. TRBV29-1 SVVGFSDYNSYEQY
many TRBV20-1 SARVGRSGANVLT
few TRBV4-1 ASSQDGVREETQY